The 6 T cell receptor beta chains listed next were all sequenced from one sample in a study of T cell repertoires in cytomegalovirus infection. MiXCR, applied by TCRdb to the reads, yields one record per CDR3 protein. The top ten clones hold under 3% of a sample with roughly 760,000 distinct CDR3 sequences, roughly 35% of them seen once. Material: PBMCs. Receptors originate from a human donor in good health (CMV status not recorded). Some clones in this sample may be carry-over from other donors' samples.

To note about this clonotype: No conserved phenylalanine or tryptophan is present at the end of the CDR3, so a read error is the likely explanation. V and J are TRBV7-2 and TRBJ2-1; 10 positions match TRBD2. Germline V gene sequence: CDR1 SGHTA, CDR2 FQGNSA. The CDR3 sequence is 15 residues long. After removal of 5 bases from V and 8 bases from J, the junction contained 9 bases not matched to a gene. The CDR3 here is CASSPAGGGSYEQFL. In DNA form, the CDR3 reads TGTGCCAGCAGCCCAGCGGGAGGGGGTAGCTATGAGCAGTTCTTA.

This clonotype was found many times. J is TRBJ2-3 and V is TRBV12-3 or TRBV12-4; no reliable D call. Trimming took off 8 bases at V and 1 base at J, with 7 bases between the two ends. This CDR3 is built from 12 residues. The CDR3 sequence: CASATRTDTQYF. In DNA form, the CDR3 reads TGTGCCAGCGCTACGCGCACAGATACGCAGTATTTT.

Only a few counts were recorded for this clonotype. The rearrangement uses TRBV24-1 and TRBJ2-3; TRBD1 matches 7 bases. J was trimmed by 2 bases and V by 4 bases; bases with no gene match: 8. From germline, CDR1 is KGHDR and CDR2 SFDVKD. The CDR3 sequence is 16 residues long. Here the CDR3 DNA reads TGTGCCACCAGTGAGACCGGGACAGACTACACAGATACGCAGTATTTT. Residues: CATSETGTDYTDTQYF.

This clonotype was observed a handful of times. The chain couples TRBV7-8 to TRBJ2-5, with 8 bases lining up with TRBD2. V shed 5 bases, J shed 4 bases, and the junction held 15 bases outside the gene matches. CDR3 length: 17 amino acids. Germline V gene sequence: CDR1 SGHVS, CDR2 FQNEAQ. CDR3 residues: CASSPLGRGVVGETQYF. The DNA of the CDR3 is TGTGCCAGCAGCCCCCTAGGGCGGGGGGTAGTTGGAGAGACCCAGTACTTC. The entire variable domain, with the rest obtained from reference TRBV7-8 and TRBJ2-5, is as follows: GAGVSQSPRYKVAKRGQDVALRCDPISGHVSLFWYQQALGQGPEFLTYFQNEAQLDKSGLPSDRFFAERPEGSVSTLKIQRTQQEDSAVYLCASSPLGRGVVGETQYFGPGTRLLVL.

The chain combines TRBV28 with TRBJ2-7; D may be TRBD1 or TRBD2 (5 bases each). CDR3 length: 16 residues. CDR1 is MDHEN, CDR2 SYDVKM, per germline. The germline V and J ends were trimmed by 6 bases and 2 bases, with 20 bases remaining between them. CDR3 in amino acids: CASRSSGAVVPYEQYF. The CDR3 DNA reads TGTGCCAGCAGATCGTCCGGGGCAGTAGTACCCTACGAGCAGTACTTC.

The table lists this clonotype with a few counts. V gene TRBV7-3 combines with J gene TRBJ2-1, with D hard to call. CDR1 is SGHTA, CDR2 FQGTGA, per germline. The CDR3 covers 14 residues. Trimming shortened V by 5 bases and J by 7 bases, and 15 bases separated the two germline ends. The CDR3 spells CASSPLTIGNEQFF. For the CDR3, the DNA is TGTGCCAGCAGCCCCCTCACCATAGGGAATGAGCAGTTCTTC.